This T cell receptor (beta chain) was found in a study of cytomegalovirus exposure and HLA in healthy donors. Background on the study: Among 350 to 500 genotyped donors, approximately 80% fell in the Caucasian-associated ancestry cluster.

This CDR3 contains 13 residues. The germline V and J ends were trimmed by 3 bases and 6 bases, with 10 bases remaining between them. Germline-derived CDR1 and CDR2 are KGHSH and LQKENI. This clone is medium-sized (0.01 to 0.1%). Primers included in the PCR were 60 Vbeta and 13 Jbeta primers. Sequenced by immunoSEQ multiplex PCR; TCRdb stores in-frame clones only, minus some. The sample shows about 130,000 clones, 75% to 85% of them seen only once. Material for sequencing was PBMCs. This TCR was sampled from a man aged 40-50 years in good health and CMV-seronegative. The chain recombines TRBV18 with TRBJ2-3; weak D call: TRBD2 (6 bases). For the CDR3, the DNA is TGTGCCAGCTCACCTTGGGGGGAGGATACGCAGTATTTT. The encoded protein is CASSPWGEDTQYF.